One sample yielded the 12 T cell receptor beta chains listed below, sequenced in a study of regulatory T cells in long-lasting Graves disease. Construction of TCR beta libraries relied on iRepertoire HTBI primers and on Arm-PCR targeting CDR3 regions. One entry per CDR3 protein results from TCRdb running MiXCR on the multiplex PCR reads. The table has 400,000 to 500,000 distinct CDR3 sequences, 20% to 25% seen once. Described time point: persistent/refractory GD, antithyroid drugs over 5 years with positive TRAb. Isolated PBMC RNA provided the starting material for the TCR library. The sequenced sample was peripheral blood mononuclear cells (PBMCs), obtained when the disease was refractory, from a patient treated with antithyroid drugs. These receptors were obtained from a female donor with Graves disease.

This clonotype was detected a few times. This rearrangement joins TRBV6-1 to TRBJ2-2; D remains unclear. From germline, CDR1 is MNHNS and CDR2 SASEGT. V was pared by 3 bases and J by 4 bases, with 15 bases between. The CDR3 is 16 residues long. CDR3 bases: TGTGCCAGCAGTGACGCCCGGAAACTACGCACCGGGGAGCTGTTTTTT. This sequence encodes CASSDARKLRTGELFF.

This clonotype was seen only a few times. The rearrangement uses TRBV10-3 and TRBJ2-2; D possibly corresponds to TRBD1 (5 bases). Trimming took 4 bases from V and 4 from J, leaving 16 bases between them. The germline CDR1 and CDR2 sequences are ENHRY and SYGVKD. This CDR3 region has 16 residues. Here the CDR3 reads CAISGGRGSGTGELFF. CDR3 DNA sequence: TGTGCCATCAGTGGAGGAAGGGGCTCGGGCACCGGGGAGCTGTTTTTT.

This clonotype was seen at least ten times. V gene TRBV3-1 combines with J gene TRBJ2-5, with D perhaps TRBD1 (7 bases). V shed 3 bases and J shed 5 bases, with 16 bases lying between them. Germline-derived CDR1 and CDR2 are LGHDT and YNNKEL (reference sequence). CDR3 length: 15 residues. CDR3 sequence (DNA): TGTGCCAGCAGCCAGTCGACAGGGACTCGGGAGACCCAGTACTTC. This gives the protein CASSQSTGTRETQYF.

This clonotype was seen many times. The chain has TRBV11-2 and TRBJ1-1; D ambiguous. The germline V gene has CDR1 SGHAT and CDR2 FQNNGV. The CDR3 length is 13 residues. V gave up 6 bases and J gave up 3 bases, with 11 bases separating them. The CDR3 sequence: CASSYVGDTEAFF. In nucleotides, the CDR3 is TGTGCCAGCAGTTACGTTGGCGACACTGAAGCTTTCTTT.

The chain combines TRBV7-2 with TRBJ1-2; no clear D. The CDR3 covers 13 residues. The germline gives CDR1 SGHTA, CDR2 FQGNSA. V gave up 5 bases and J gave up 2 bases, with 9 bases separating them. This chain's CDR3 is CASSPAANYGYTF. CDR3 sequence (DNA): TGTGCCAGCAGCCCCGCGGCGAACTATGGCTACACCTTC.

In regard to this clonotype: A junction boundary mismatches the germline segment, possibly from a read error. V usage is TRBV20-1 and J usage is TRBJ1-2; 7 bases are a match to TRBD1. Germline V gives CDR1 DFQATT, CDR2 SNEGSKA (reference sequence). The CDR3 spans 14 residues. For the CDR3, the DNA is TGCAGTGCTAGTAGGGGGACAGCTAAATATGGCTACACCTTC. Protein sequence: CSASRGTAKYGYTF.

V usage is TRBV25-1 and J usage is TRBJ1-1; D gene uncertain. Deletions cut 0 bases from V and 2 bases from J, with 10 bases between. The CDR3 contains 15 residues. The V gene's germline CDR1 is MGHDK and CDR2 SYGVNS. For the CDR3, the DNA is TGTGCCAGCAGTGAATATGCGGCCGTAAACACTGAAGCTTTCTTT. Translated, it gives CASSEYAAVNTEAFF. Together with reference TRBV25-1 and TRBJ1-1, the CDR3 gives the full variable domain: EADIYQTPRYLVIGTGKKITLECSQTMGHDKMYWYQQDPGMELHLIHYSYGVNSTEKGDLSSESTVSRIRTEHFPLTLESARPSHTSQYLCASSEYAAVNTEAFFGQGTRLTVV.

The V gene is TRBV5-1, the J gene TRBJ2-7; a possible D gene is TRBD1 (6 bases). The CDR3 has 14 amino acids. Germline V CDR1 and CDR2: SGHRS, YFSETQ. V lost 1 base to trimming and J lost 4 bases, with 12 bases between them. DNA for the CDR3: TGCGCCAGCAGCTTGTGGGACAACCTATACGAGCAGTACTTC. It codes for CASSLWDNLYEQYF.

This clonotype was seen at least ten times. The chain uses TRBV6-2 or TRBV6-3 and TRBJ2-6; D gene uncertain. Trimming shortened V by 4 bases and J by 12 bases, and 16 bases separated the two germline ends. The CDR3 runs 14 residues. Germline V lookup: CDR1 MNHEY, CDR2 SVGEGT. CDR3 bases: TGTGCCAGCAGTTCCCTATATTTCGGCGGCGTCCTGACTTTC. Protein sequence: CASSSLYFGGVLTF.

Ten or more counts support this clonotype. V gene TRBV14 combines with J gene TRBJ2-2; weak D call: TRBD1 (6 bases). There are 14 residues in the CDR3. Germline CDR1 and CDR2: SGHDN and FVKESK. V was clipped by 5 bases and J by 7 bases, with 14 bases between them. The CDR3 DNA sequence: TGTGCCAGCAGCTTTGCAGGGGAAAACGGGGAGCTGTTTTTT. It encodes CASSFAGENGELFF.

This clonotype has only a few counts. V and J are TRBV6-5 and TRBJ1-5, with no clear D. The V end lost 2 bases, the J end lost 6 bases, and 14 bases lay between the germline ends. The CDR3 is 15 amino acids. Germline V gives CDR1 MNHEY, CDR2 SVGAGI. The CDR3 here is CASSYASRISQPQHF. The CDR3 nucleotides read TGTGCCAGCAGTTACGCTTCCAGGATTTCTCAGCCCCAGCATTTT.

The chain has TRBV28 and TRBJ2-3, with 8 positions matching TRBD1. The CDR3 consists of 16 residues. Germline lookup yields CDR1 MDHEN and CDR2 SYDVKM. Unmatched junction bases numbered 16, after V lost 7 bases and J lost 7 bases. The CDR3 DNA reads as TGTGCCAGCAAGGGAGACCGGGACAGGCTACCCTATACGCAGTATTTT. Translation: CASKGDRDRLPYTQYF.